This T cell receptor (beta chain) derives from a study of T cell responses to AZD1222 COVID-19 vaccine. General study findings and limits: Spike-specific TCR breadth rose after two AZD1222 doses, and depth rose as well. Spike was spanned by vaccine-associated CD4 TCRs, with dominance at 160-218 and 743-854. Unmutated regions of variants are reportedly targeted by nearly half of spike-specific TCRs. Donors were largely white British and mainly female; clonal diversity was possibly underestimated.

The CDR3 loop spans 16 amino acids. V lost 3 bases and J lost 9, with 18 bases in between. Germline V gene sequence: CDR1 LNHDA, CDR2 SQIVND (reference sequence). For this clone: Its antigen is not identified.

Profiled with immunoSEQ multiplex PCR; TCRdb holds only in-frame clones, not every one. The sample lists 90,000 to 150,000 clones, roughly 90% seen once, with approximately 3.5% in the top ten. The V and J genes are TRBV19 and TRBJ1-6; D unclear. The input for sequencing was peripheral blood, taken on day 0 of AZD1222 vaccination. The TCR comes from an adult in good health. CDR3 DNA: TGTGCCAGTAGTATTCGCACTCGGCTTGAAGGTTCACCCCTCCACTTT. This gives the protein CASSIRTRLEGSPLHF.